The rows below give T cell receptor beta chains drawn from one sample of a study of T cells after yellow fever vaccination. TCRdb used MiXCR to reprocess the 5' RACE reads, holding one entry per CDR3 protein. Among 80,000 to 100,000 distinct CDR3 sequences listed, approximately 8.4% were seen once. Sample: CD8+ T cells not binding an NS4B(214-222) dextramer, sorted from PBMCs, taken roughly 15 days after the first yellow fever vaccination. The receptors were sampled from a man aged 18 to 35 who received the YFV17D yellow fever vaccine. Each CDR3 is given with its conserved first and last residue. The order of the fields is CDR3 DNA, CDR3 protein, clone size, V gene, D gene, J gene. D genes are given only for firm matches. Not all rows give a size; the values are once, few, many and, for expanded clones, a class.

cdr3_nt: TGTGCCAGCAGCTTAGAGGGGCCAGGGTTTCAGACCCAGTACTTC
cdr3_aa: CASSLEGPGFQTQYF
clone_size: .
v_call: TRBV7-2
d_call: .
j_call: TRBJ2-5

cdr3_nt: TGTGCCAGCGGGACGGAAAGCTCCTACGAGCAGTACTTC
cdr3_aa: CASGTESSYEQYF
clone_size: few
v_call: TRBV10-3
d_call: .
j_call: TRBJ2-7

cdr3_nt: TGCGCCAGCAGCTTGTACGATAACTATGGCTACACCTTC
cdr3_aa: CASSLYDNYGYTF
clone_size: .
v_call: TRBV5-1
d_call: .
j_call: TRBJ1-2

cdr3_nt: TGTGCCAGCAGCTTAGAGTTCAGGACCTACGAGCAGTACTTC
cdr3_aa: CASSLEFRTYEQYF
clone_size: .
v_call: TRBV11-2
d_call: .
j_call: TRBJ2-7

cdr3_nt: TGTGCCAGCAGGGGCTTGGCAGATGGCTACACCTTC
cdr3_aa: CASRGLADGYTF
clone_size: few
v_call: TRBV7-9
d_call: .
j_call: TRBJ1-2

cdr3_nt: TGTGCCAGCAGTTACTCGCCCGGGGAGCTGTTTTTT
cdr3_aa: CASSYSPGELFF
clone_size: many
v_call: TRBV6-2/TRBV6-3
d_call: .
j_call: TRBJ2-2

cdr3_nt: TGTGCCAGCAGCCCAGCTAGCGGGGGACCCAATGAGCAGTTCTTC
cdr3_aa: CASSPASGGPNEQFF
clone_size: .
v_call: TRBV13
d_call: TRBD2
j_call: TRBJ2-1

cdr3_nt: TGCAGCGTTGAAGTGGGATTTAACACCGGGGAGCTGTTTTTT
cdr3_aa: CSVEVGFNTGELFF
clone_size: few
v_call: TRBV29-1
d_call: .
j_call: TRBJ2-2

cdr3_nt: TGTGCCACCAGCAGAGGACAGCGGGTGGCCGATACGCAGTATTTT
cdr3_aa: CATSRGQRVADTQYF
clone_size: .
v_call: TRBV15
d_call: .
j_call: TRBJ2-3

cdr3_nt: TGTGCCAGCAGTCCGGGGACAGGGAGGGGAAAGGCTACGCAGTATTTT
cdr3_aa: CASSPGTGRGKATQYF
clone_size: many
v_call: TRBV28
d_call: TRBD1
j_call: TRBJ2-3

cdr3_nt: TGTGCCAGCAGCCTGGGGGCCCCTGCGACCGGGGAGCTGTTTTTT
cdr3_aa: CASSLGAPATGELFF
clone_size: few
v_call: TRBV7-9
d_call: .
j_call: TRBJ2-2

cdr3_nt: TGTGCCAGCAAGGGGCCTGGGGGGCAGTTCTTC
cdr3_aa: CASKGPGGQFF
clone_size: .
v_call: TRBV6-5
d_call: .
j_call: TRBJ2-1

cdr3_nt: TGCGCCAGCAGCCAAGATTCTGGGTATGCGTTGCGGCCCCAGCATTTT
cdr3_aa: CASSQDSGYALRPQHF
clone_size: few
v_call: TRBV4-1
d_call: .
j_call: TRBJ1-5

cdr3_nt: TGTGCCAGCAGTTACAATCGGGGTTCGGACGAGCAGTACTTC
cdr3_aa: CASSYNRGSDEQYF
clone_size: .
v_call: TRBV6-5
d_call: .
j_call: TRBJ2-7

cdr3_nt: TGTGCCAGCAGCGGAGGACAGCGGATATACACCGGGGAGCTGTTTTTT
cdr3_aa: CASSGGQRIYTGELFF
clone_size: .
v_call: TRBV6-2/TRBV6-3
d_call: .
j_call: TRBJ2-2

cdr3_nt: TGCGCCAGCAGCTTGCGGTTAGCATACGAGCAGTACTTC
cdr3_aa: CASSLRLAYEQYF
clone_size: few
v_call: TRBV5-1
d_call: .
j_call: TRBJ2-7

cdr3_nt: TGTGCCAGCAACTCAGGGGGCGAAGCTTTCTTT
cdr3_aa: CASNSGGEAFF
clone_size: few
v_call: TRBV6-2/TRBV6-3
d_call: TRBD1
j_call: TRBJ1-1

cdr3_nt: TGTGCCAGCAGTCCCCGACAAATACGTTCGCGGAACTACGAGCAGTACTTC
cdr3_aa: CASSPRQIRSRNYEQYF
clone_size: .
v_call: TRBV6-1
d_call: .
j_call: TRBJ2-7

cdr3_nt: TGCAGCGTTGAACAGAACTCTGGGGCCAACGTCCTGACTTTC
cdr3_aa: CSVEQNSGANVLTF
clone_size: few
v_call: TRBV29-1
d_call: .
j_call: TRBJ2-6

cdr3_nt: TGCGCCAGCAGCCAAGCGATCCTAGCGGGGGGACTCTCCTACGAGCAGTACTTC
cdr3_aa: CASSQAILAGGLSYEQYF
clone_size: many
v_call: TRBV4-3
d_call: TRBD2
j_call: TRBJ2-7

cdr3_nt: TGTGCCAGCAGCTTGGAGGCGGGACTAGCGGGGCGAAACCAAGAGACCCAGTACTTC
cdr3_aa: CASSLEAGLAGRNQETQYF
clone_size: .
v_call: TRBV5-4
d_call: TRBD2
j_call: TRBJ2-5

cdr3_nt: TGTGCCAGCAGCTTTACTTGGACAGCTAGCACAGATACGCAGTATTTT
cdr3_aa: CASSFTWTASTDTQYF
clone_size: few
v_call: TRBV7-2
d_call: .
j_call: TRBJ2-3

cdr3_nt: TGTGCCAGCAGCTTTACAGGGGGCACATATGGCTACACCTTC
cdr3_aa: CASSFTGGTYGYTF
clone_size: .
v_call: TRBV7-2
d_call: TRBD1
j_call: TRBJ1-2

cdr3_nt: TGCAGTGCTAGGGGGGGGGGGACAGATACGCAGTATTTT
cdr3_aa: CSARGGGTDTQYF
clone_size: few
v_call: TRBV20-1
d_call: TRBD2
j_call: TRBJ2-3

cdr3_nt: TGCGCCAGCAGCCAAGAACGTCTCAGCTCTGGGGCCAACGTCCTGACTTTC
cdr3_aa: CASSQERLSSGANVLTF
clone_size: few
v_call: TRBV4-1
d_call: .
j_call: TRBJ2-6

cdr3_nt: TGTGCCAGCAGTCTACGGGACACTCAAGAGACCCAGTACTTC
cdr3_aa: CASSLRDTQETQYF
clone_size: few
v_call: TRBV6-5
d_call: .
j_call: TRBJ2-5

cdr3_nt: TGTGCCAGCACTCTGAGGGGAGGGTCAGATACGCAGTATTTT
cdr3_aa: CASTLRGGSDTQYF
clone_size: .
v_call: TRBV12-3/TRBV12-4
d_call: TRBD2
j_call: TRBJ2-3

cdr3_nt: TGTGCCAGCAGCTTTGTTATTGAGACCCAGTACTTC
cdr3_aa: CASSFVIETQYF
clone_size: .
v_call: TRBV11-2
d_call: .
j_call: TRBJ2-5

cdr3_nt: TGCAGTGCTAGAGGTCAGGGGAGCTCCTACGAGCAGTACTTC
cdr3_aa: CSARGQGSSYEQYF
clone_size: .
v_call: TRBV20-1
d_call: .
j_call: TRBJ2-7

cdr3_nt: TGCGCCAGCAGCACCTGGACCCTGAAGGGGAACACTGAAGCTTTCTTT
cdr3_aa: CASSTWTLKGNTEAFF
clone_size: .
v_call: TRBV5-1
d_call: .
j_call: TRBJ1-1

cdr3_nt: TGTGCCAGCAGCGTGGGCCGGGACACGCAGTATTTT
cdr3_aa: CASSVGRDTQYF
clone_size: .
v_call: TRBV7-9
d_call: .
j_call: TRBJ2-3

cdr3_nt: TGTGCCAGCAGTTTTGGGGGACAGGGGAGCCCAGATACGCAGTATTTT
cdr3_aa: CASSFGGQGSPDTQYF
clone_size: few
v_call: TRBV27
d_call: TRBD1
j_call: TRBJ2-3

cdr3_nt: TGTGCCAGCAGCTTATCCCCGGACAGCCCCTACGAGCAGTACTTC
cdr3_aa: CASSLSPDSPYEQYF
clone_size: .
v_call: TRBV13
d_call: .
j_call: TRBJ2-7

cdr3_nt: TGTGCCAGCAGGAAGAAAACGACCGGGGAGCTGTTTTTT
cdr3_aa: CASRKKTTGELFF
clone_size: many
v_call: TRBV12-3/TRBV12-4
d_call: .
j_call: TRBJ2-2

cdr3_nt: TGTGCCAGCATCTACGATATAGGACTTGTGGAATATAATTCACCCCTCCACTTT
cdr3_aa: CASIYDIGLVEYNSPLHF
clone_size: .
v_call: TRBV6-1
d_call: .
j_call: TRBJ1-6

cdr3_nt: TGTGCCAGCAGCCCCGGGACTAGCGGGGGAAACAATGAGCAGTTCTTC
cdr3_aa: CASSPGTSGGNNEQFF
clone_size: few
v_call: TRBV3-1
d_call: TRBD2
j_call: TRBJ2-1

cdr3_nt: TGCGCCAGCAGCCAAGAGGGGGTATCGAGAGGTCCCGAAAGCTCCTATAATTCACCCCTCCACTTT
cdr3_aa: CASSQEGVSRGPESSYNSPLHF
clone_size: .
v_call: TRBV4-1
d_call: .
j_call: TRBJ1-6

cdr3_nt: TGTGCCACCAGCAGAGGGGAGGGACCGCCCCAAGAGACCCAGTACTTC
cdr3_aa: CATSRGEGPPQETQYF
clone_size: few
v_call: TRBV15
d_call: TRBD2
j_call: TRBJ2-5

cdr3_nt: TGTGCCTGGAGTGTACTGGGGATCTCAGATACGCAGTATTTT
cdr3_aa: CAWSVLGISDTQYF
clone_size: .
v_call: TRBV30
d_call: .
j_call: TRBJ2-3

cdr3_nt: TGTGCCAGCATCCAAATCCCGCAGTGCAATCAGCCCCAGCATTTT
cdr3_aa: CASIQIPQCNQPQHF
clone_size: few
v_call: TRBV21-1
d_call: .
j_call: TRBJ1-5

cdr3_nt: TGTGCCAGTTCCACAACGCAGCTAGCCTACGAGCAGTACTTC
cdr3_aa: CASSTTQLAYEQYF
clone_size: .
v_call: TRBV27
d_call: .
j_call: TRBJ2-7

cdr3_nt: TGTGCCAGCAGTACCTTGGGGGGGGCCCGGCTCGTTGAGCAGTTCTTC
cdr3_aa: CASSTLGGARLVEQFF
clone_size: .
v_call: TRBV27
d_call: .
j_call: TRBJ2-1

cdr3_nt: TGTGCCAGCAGTCCCTTAGCGGGGCGGCCAGATACGCAGTATTTT
cdr3_aa: CASSPLAGRPDTQYF
clone_size: few
v_call: TRBV5-5
d_call: TRBD2
j_call: TRBJ2-3

cdr3_nt: TGTGCCACCGCGCCTCTGAACACTGAAGCTTTCTTT
cdr3_aa: CATAPLNTEAFF
clone_size: few
v_call: TRBV6-2/TRBV6-3
d_call: .
j_call: TRBJ1-1

cdr3_nt: TGTGCCAGCAGCGGGACAGGGGGAGTTGGCTACACCTTC
cdr3_aa: CASSGTGGVGYTF
clone_size: .
v_call: TRBV7-3
d_call: TRBD1
j_call: TRBJ1-2

cdr3_nt: TGTGCCAGCAGTTTGGGGGGGGAGAGCTCCTACAATGAGCAGTTCTTC
cdr3_aa: CASSLGGESSYNEQFF
clone_size: .
v_call: TRBV27
d_call: TRBD2
j_call: TRBJ2-1

cdr3_nt: TGTGCTAGTGGTTTGCCTACAGGAATTGGCGAGCAGTACTTC
cdr3_aa: CASGLPTGIGEQYF
clone_size: .
v_call: TRBV12-5
d_call: .
j_call: TRBJ2-7

cdr3_nt: TGCAGCGTTGAGTCAGACAACTATGGCTACACCTTC
cdr3_aa: CSVESDNYGYTF
clone_size: .
v_call: TRBV29-1
d_call: .
j_call: TRBJ1-2

cdr3_nt: TGCGCCAGCAGCCCAATTCCTGGGCGATCCGGGGAGCTGTTTTTT
cdr3_aa: CASSPIPGRSGELFF
clone_size: .
v_call: TRBV5-1
d_call: .
j_call: TRBJ2-2

cdr3_nt: TGCGCCAGCAGCCCCTATGGGGGTACAGATACGCAGTATTTT
cdr3_aa: CASSPYGGTDTQYF
clone_size: .
v_call: TRBV5-1
d_call: .
j_call: TRBJ2-3

cdr3_nt: TGTGCCAGTAGTATAACTGGCGGCGTCAACAATGAGCAGTTCTTC
cdr3_aa: CASSITGGVNNEQFF
clone_size: .
v_call: TRBV19
d_call: .
j_call: TRBJ2-1

cdr3_nt: TGTGCCAGCAGCCAAGGGACTAGCGACTACACCGGGGAGCTGTTTTTT
cdr3_aa: CASSQGTSDYTGELFF
clone_size: .
v_call: TRBV3-1
d_call: TRBD2
j_call: TRBJ2-2

cdr3_nt: TGTGCCAGCAGTTTTACAGGGGCTGAAGCTTTCTTT
cdr3_aa: CASSFTGAEAFF
clone_size: .
v_call: TRBV12-3/TRBV12-4
d_call: TRBD1
j_call: TRBJ1-1

cdr3_nt: TGTGCCAGCAAGTATACCGGGACAGGGGGAAGGAATGAGCAGTTCTTC
cdr3_aa: CASKYTGTGGRNEQFF
clone_size: .
v_call: TRBV12-3/TRBV12-4
d_call: TRBD1
j_call: TRBJ2-1

cdr3_nt: TGTGCCAGCAGCGTAGTTGAGCGGTTGGGGGATGAGCAGTTCTTC
cdr3_aa: CASSVVERLGDEQFF
clone_size: few
v_call: TRBV9
d_call: .
j_call: TRBJ2-1